Sequencing of this T cell receptor beta chain was carried out in a study of CD8 T cells in ankylosing spondylitis. CDR1 is LGHNA, CDR2 YNFKEQ, per germline. The length of the CDR3 is 17 residues. V lost 0 bases, J lost 1 base, and 7 bases stayed unmatched. This clonotype was counted at least ten times. TCRdb re-derived calls from the 5' RACE reads in MiXCR, one entry per CDR3 protein. There are 200,000 to 250,000 distinct CDR3 sequences in the sample; roughly 25% occur only once, and just over 6.5% lies in the top ten. This chain joins TRBV4-2 and TRBJ2-3; 7 bases map to TRBD1. The sample consisted of blood, either unsorted or a sorted T cell fraction (not recorded which). This TCR derives from a male donor with ankylosing spondylitis or in good health (not recorded which). CDR3 in amino acids: CASSQDRVQGGTDTQYF. In nucleotides, the CDR3 is TGTGCCAGCAGCCAAGATCGAGTGCAGGGGGGCACAGATACGCAGTATTTT.